These 9 T cell receptor beta chains were sequenced from one sample in a study of T cells after yellow fever vaccination. In TCRdb, the 5' RACE reads were re-called with MiXCR into one record per CDR3 protein. This sample has 140,000 to 150,000 distinct CDR3 sequences, with approximately 6.6% found just once. The material sequenced was CD4+ T cells sorted from PBMCs, taken 10 days after the yellow fever booster vaccination. All receptors derive from a man aged 25-45 years who received the YFV17D yellow fever vaccine.

This clonotype was seen at least ten times. The chain uses TRBV20-1 and TRBJ2-7, with 7 bases matching TRBD2. Germline assignment: CDR1 DFQATT and CDR2 SNEGSKA (reference sequence). Germline trimming cut 5 bases from V and 6 bases from J; bases unmatched to any gene: 13. The CDR3 sequence is 14 residues long. CDR3 protein: CSAQPPGLPSEQYF. The CDR3 nucleotides are TGCAGTGCTCAACCCCCGGGACTACCATCCGAGCAGTACTTC.

This clonotype has at least ten counts. This sequence joins TRBV24-1 and TRBJ2-2, with D maybe TRBD1 (6 bases). Germline V gene lookup returns CDR1 KGHDR and CDR2 SFDVKD. CDR3 length equals 17 residues. The V end lost 4 bases, the J end lost 2 bases, and 16 bases lay between the germline ends. The chain's CDR3 is CATSDPKDRQNTGELFF. Here the CDR3 DNA reads TGTGCCACCAGTGACCCCAAGGACAGACAAAACACCGGGGAGCTGTTTTTT.

This clonotype was counted many times. The V gene is TRBV7-2, the J gene TRBJ2-3; 7 bases map to TRBD2. CDR1 is SGHTA and CDR2 is FQGNSA in the germline V gene. This CDR3 region has 15 residues. V lost 4 bases to trimming and J lost 4 bases; unmatched junction nucleotides: 8. Here the CDR3 DNA reads TGTGCCAGCAGCTCGCGGGGGTCCCTATCAGATACGCAGTATTTT. Protein sequence: CASSSRGSLSDTQYF.

This clonotype has at least ten counts. The genes are TRBV12-3 or TRBV12-4 and TRBJ1-1; D perhaps matches TRBD1 (5 bases). The CDR3 length is 13 residues. Trimming took 3 bases from V and 6 from J, leaving 11 bases between them. CDR3 nucleotides: TGTGCCAGCAGTTTGATGGGGGTCCCTGAAGCTTTCTTT. Its protein is CASSLMGVPEAFF.

This clonotype was counted many times. This chain uses TRBV5-6 with TRBJ1-2; 7 bases agree with TRBD1. V was pared by 0 bases and J by 5 bases, with 10 bases of the junction left unmatched. Germline CDR1 and CDR2: SGHDT and YYEEEE. The CDR3 length is 16 residues. The CDR3 sequence: CASSLEVRDRPYGYTF. CDR3 DNA sequence: TGTGCCAGCAGCTTGGAGGTTCGGGACAGACCATATGGCTACACCTTC.

Ten or more counts support this clonotype. The chain couples TRBV24-1 to TRBJ1-1; no firm D call. V was pared by 5 bases and J by 4 bases, with 10 bases between. Germline values: CDR1 KGHDR, CDR2 SFDVKD. The CDR3 extends over 13 amino acids. CDR3 DNA sequence: TGTGCCACCAGTGGAGACAAAAGCACTGAAGCTTTCTTT. The encoded protein is CATSGDKSTEAFF.

To note about this clonotype: Possible read error: a much larger clone is one base away. The chain couples TRBV10-3 to TRBJ2-1; the match to TRBD1 covers 7 bases. This CDR3 is built from 16 residues. The J segment lost 8 bases and the V segment lost 5 bases, leaving 15 bases of the junction unmatched. CDR1 ENHRY and CDR2 SYGVKD come from the germline V gene. The CDR3 coding sequence is TGTGCCATCAGTAATGGGGTTGGGACAGTGAAAGATGAGCAGTTCTTC. Translated, it gives CAISNGVGTVKDEQFF.

Ten or more counts support this clonotype. This chain links TRBV20-1 with TRBJ1-5, with 10 bases fitting TRBD1. The trim removed 5 bases at V and 12 bases at J, leaving 13 bases unmatched. Germline V CDR1 and CDR2: DFQATT, SNEGSKA (reference sequence). This CDR3 contains 14 residues. The DNA for the CDR3 is TGCAGTGCTCCTAAGACAGGGGGCGTTTTCGGCCAGCATTTT. It encodes CSAPKTGGVFGQHF.

This clonotype was found many times. The chain combines TRBV7-6 with TRBJ1-5; the D is unclear. The CDR3 contains 15 residues. Germline values: CDR1 SGHVS, CDR2 FNYEAQ. V shed 1 base and J shed 0 bases, with 7 bases lying between them. CDR3 in DNA: TGTGCCAGCAGCTTAGGTAGTTATAGCAATCAGCCCCAGCATTTT. Translated, it gives CASSLGSYSNQPQHF.